This T cell receptor (beta chain) emerged from a study of blood T cell repertoires in COVID-19. Study information: In each case, the material was cDNA or gDNA derived from T cells, B-cell-depleted T cells, or PBMCs.

Per germline, CDR1 GTSNPN and CDR2 SVGIG (reference sequence). Trimming shortened V by 0 bases and J by 0 bases, and 11 bases separated the two germline ends. This CDR3 is built from 15 residues. Authors' data handling: Amplification from reference gene primers served as the basis for estimated nucleated cell counts. Only in-frame clones appear in the TCRdb table, and some are missing; sequencing was by immunoSEQ multiplex PCR. Clone size and the V and J calls come from that table; the DNA yielded D and trimming. The sample contains 60,000 to 75,000 clones, around 86% of which appear only once. The chain links TRBV30 to TRBJ1-1; TRBD1 might be the D (6 bases). This TCR came from a man under 40 with acute or convalescent COVID-19. Source material: peripheral blood. The CDR3 protein is CAWSVRQGMNTEAFF. The CDR3, as DNA: TGTGCCTGGAGTGTACGGCAGGGGATGAACACTGAAGCTTTCTTT.